The rows below give T cell receptor beta chains drawn from one sample of a study of stem cell transplantation in POMP-related autoinflammatory disease. Assay: immunoSEQ multiplex PCR; the TCRdb copy retains only in-frame clones and omits some. Among more than 25,000 clones, roughly 88% were seen once, and the ten largest hold approximately 0.72%. Sample: CD4+ T cells from PBMCs, taken before stem cell transplantation. Receptor source: a human donor with POMP-related autoinflammation and immune dysregulation (PRAID). CDR3s include the opening cysteine and the closing phenylalanine or tryptophan. Fields, in order: D gene, V gene, CDR3 length, clone size, J gene, CDR3 DNA, CDR3 protein. A D gene is named only where the DNA matches it firmly. Clone size is shown for a subset of rows, as once, few, many or a class of expanded clone.

D: -; V: TRBV19; length: 14; size: -; J: TRBJ2-3; DNA: TGTGCCAGTAGGGACAGCCGTAGCACAGATACGCAGTATTTT; CDR3: CASRDSRSTDTQYF
D: -; V: TRBV2; length: 15; size: -; J: TRBJ1-3; DNA: TGTGCCAGCAGATTCCAAGGTCCCTCTGGAAACACCATATATTTT; CDR3: CASRFQGPSGNTIYF
D: -; V: TRBV2; length: 12; size: -; J: TRBJ2-1; DNA: TGTGCCAGCAGTCTATCCTACAATGAGCAGTTCTTC; CDR3: CASSLSYNEQFF
D: -; V: TRBV5-6; length: 14; size: -; J: TRBJ1-1; DNA: TGTGCCAGCAGCCCAGGGGTCAGGAACACTGAAGCTTTCTTT; CDR3: CASSPGVRNTEAFF
D: -; V: TRBV7-2; length: 16; size: -; J: TRBJ2-5; DNA: TGTGCCAGCAGCTTAGTCGGCACAGGGTTCGGAGAGACCCAGTACTTC; CDR3: CASSLVGTGFGETQYF
D: TRBD1; V: TRBV6-1; length: 13; size: -; J: TRBJ1-5; DNA: TGTGCCAGCGAGGACAGGGGACTTCAGCCCCAGCATTTT; CDR3: CASEDRGLQPQHF
D: -; V: TRBV15; length: 13; size: -; J: TRBJ2-7; DNA: TGTGCCACCAGCCACCCGGGCTCCTACGAGCAGTACTTC; CDR3: CATSHPGSYEQYF
D: -; V: TRBV28; length: 15; size: -; J: TRBJ1-5; DNA: TGTGCCAGCAGTCTTAGCTCGTATAGCAATCAGCCCCAGCATTTT; CDR3: CASSLSSYSNQPQHF
D: TRBD1; V: TRBV9; length: 15; size: -; J: TRBJ2-5; DNA: TGTGCCAGCAGCGCCGGGACAGGCCGCCAAGAGACCCAGTACTTC; CDR3: CASSAGTGRQETQYF
D: -; V: TRBV6-1; length: 12; size: -; J: TRBJ1-2; DNA: TGTGCCAGCAGCGTTTCGACACGTGGCTACACCTTC; CDR3: CASSVSTRGYTF
D: -; V: TRBV5-4; length: 14; size: -; J: TRBJ1-6; DNA: TGTGCCAGCAGCTTGAAAGGGCCGGTGGGAACCCTCCACTTT; CDR3: CASSLKGPVGTLHF
D: -; V: TRBV6-5; length: 13; size: -; J: TRBJ2-7; DNA: TGTGCCAGCAGTTACTCGAGAGTTGCCGAGCAGTACTTC; CDR3: CASSYSRVAEQYF
D: TRBD2; V: TRBV7-3; length: 16; size: -; J: TRBJ2-1; DNA: TGTGCCAGTAGCCTAACTGGACTAGCGGGAGCTTATGAGCAGTTCTTC; CDR3: CASSLTGLAGAYEQFF
D: TRBD1; V: TRBV29-1; length: 13; size: -; J: TRBJ1-1; DNA: TGCAGCGTGGGAACACAGGGGGCCTCTGAAGCTTTCTTT; CDR3: CSVGTQGASEAFF
D: -; V: TRBV28; length: 20; size: -; J: TRBJ2-7; DNA: TGTGCCAGCAGTTTATACCCAGGGGGGAAGGGTGGGAGCCCTCCTTACGAGCAGTACTTC; CDR3: CASSLYPGGKGGSPPYEQYF
D: -; V: TRBV19; length: 15; size: -; J: TRBJ2-5; DNA: TGTGCCAGTAGTATAGATCTTAAGGGGGTAGAGACCCAGTACTTC; CDR3: CASSIDLKGVETQYF
D: -; V: TRBV27; length: 14; size: -; J: TRBJ1-6; DNA: TGTGCCAGCAGTTATGTCAGGGACGGCTCACCCCTCCACTTT; CDR3: CASSYVRDGSPLHF
D: TRBD2; V: TRBV5-1; length: 18; size: -; J: TRBJ2-7; DNA: TGCGCCAGCAGCCCCGTATTGGCGGGGGGCTTTCACTCCTACGAGCAGTACTTC; CDR3: CASSPVLAGGFHSYEQYF
D: -; V: TRBV5-1; length: 14; size: few; J: TRBJ1-3; DNA: TGCGCCAGCAGCTTCAGGGGAGACGGAAACACCATATATTTT; CDR3: CASSFRGDGNTIYF
D: -; V: TRBV15; length: 15; size: -; J: TRBJ1-5; DNA: TGTGCCACCAGCAGAGCCCGAGGAGGTGGGCCGCCCCAGCATTTT; CDR3: CATSRARGGGPPQHF
D: TRBD2; V: TRBV30; length: 15; size: -; J: TRBJ2-1; DNA: TGTGCCTGGAGTGTAGCGGGGGGGTTCTACAATGAGCAGTTCTTC; CDR3: CAWSVAGGFYNEQFF
D: -; V: TRBV4-1; length: 16; size: once; J: TRBJ2-6; DNA: TGCGCCAGCAGCCAAGACAGCCTCTCTGGGGCCAACGTCCTGACTTTC; CDR3: CASSQDSLSGANVLTF
D: -; V: TRBV6-5; length: 15; size: -; J: TRBJ2-1; DNA: TGTGCCAGCAGTTACAGGTCTCGTTCCTACAATGAGCAGTTCTTC; CDR3: CASSYRSRSYNEQFF
D: TRBD2; V: TRBV2; length: 16; size: -; J: TRBJ2-3; DNA: TGTGCCAGCGGGTTGGAGCGGGGGCCGAGCACAGATACGCAGTATTTT; CDR3: CASGLERGPSTDTQYF
D: -; V: TRBV5-6; length: 15; size: -; J: TRBJ1-2; DNA: TGTGCCAGCAGCCCGCCCCGGGGCCGGAACTATGGCTACACCTTC; CDR3: CASSPPRGRNYGYTF
D: -; V: TRBV27; length: 12; size: -; J: TRBJ2-1; DNA: TGTGCCAGCCGACCCCCAAGGGGTGAGCAGTTCTTC; CDR3: CASRPPRGEQFF
D: -; V: TRBV27; length: 13; size: -; J: TRBJ2-3; DNA: TGTGCCAGCAGTTTAGGGAACACAGATACGCAGTATTTT; CDR3: CASSLGNTDTQYF
D: -; V: TRBV19; length: 16; size: -; J: TRBJ1-4; DNA: TGTGCCAGTATGTCCAGCGTCGGGCGGCTTAATGAAAAACTGTTTTTT; CDR3: CASMSSVGRLNEKLFF
D: TRBD1; V: TRBV6-1; length: 12; size: -; J: TRBJ2-7; DNA: TGTGCCAGCGGGACAGGGGTCTACGAGCAGTACTTC; CDR3: CASGTGVYEQYF
D: -; V: TRBV5-1; length: 14; size: -; J: TRBJ2-7; DNA: TGCGCCAGCAGGGGGGATCCCAGGGAAGGCGAGCAGTACTTC; CDR3: CASRGDPREGEQYF
D: TRBD2; V: TRBV5-5; length: 15; size: -; J: TRBJ2-1; DNA: TGTGCCAGCAGTTATCTAGCGGGAGAGACGTATGAGCAGTTCTTC; CDR3: CASSYLAGETYEQFF
D: TRBD1; V: TRBV5-5; length: 16; size: once; J: TRBJ1-2; DNA: TGTGCCAGCAGCTTGGCTCCCCGACAGGGGGGCTATGGCTACACCTTC; CDR3: CASSLAPRQGGYGYTF
D: -; V: TRBV6-4; length: 14; size: -; J: TRBJ2-3; DNA: TGTGCCAGCAGTGAAATCGACAGGGCGGGAGCGCAGTATTTT; CDR3: CASSEIDRAGAQYF
D: -; V: TRBV6-6; length: 16; size: -; J: TRBJ2-2; DNA: TGTGCCAGCAGCCCGGTGGCCGTTTCGAACACCGGGGAGCTGTTTTTT; CDR3: CASSPVAVSNTGELFF
D: -; V: TRBV2; length: 14; size: few; J: TRBJ1-3; DNA: TGTGCCAGCAGCATACAGGGTTTCGGAAACACCATATATTTT; CDR3: CASSIQGFGNTIYF
D: -; V: TRBV5-1; length: 14; size: -; J: TRBJ2-7; DNA: TGCGCCAGCAGCTCGGACGGGAGCTCCTACGAGCAGTACTTC; CDR3: CASSSDGSSYEQYF
D: -; V: TRBV6-6; length: 15; size: -; J: TRBJ1-2; DNA: TGTGCCAGCAGTTACCAACAGGGTGTGGACTATGGCTACACCTTC; CDR3: CASSYQQGVDYGYTF
D: -; V: TRBV10-1; length: 13; size: -; J: TRBJ1-5; DNA: TGCGCCAGCAGTCAAAATAGCAATCAGCCCCAGCATTTT; CDR3: CASSQNSNQPQHF
D: -; V: TRBV6-5; length: 14; size: -; J: TRBJ1-3; DNA: TGTGCCAGCAAGGGTCAAGGCCCTGGAAACACCATATATTTT; CDR3: CASKGQGPGNTIYF
D: -; V: TRBV7-2; length: 13; size: -; J: TRBJ1-1; DNA: TGTGCCAGCAGCTTAGCGCAGGACACTGAAGCTTTCTTT; CDR3: CASSLAQDTEAFF
D: TRBD1; V: TRBV5-4; length: 14; size: few; J: TRBJ1-1; DNA: TGTGCCAGCAGCTTAGAGGACAGGCGCTCTGAAGCTTTCTTT; CDR3: CASSLEDRRSEAFF
D: -; V: TRBV6-6; length: 14; size: once; J: TRBJ2-3; DNA: TGTGCCAGCAGGTCCCTAGAGGGCACAGATACGCAGTATTTT; CDR3: CASRSLEGTDTQYF
D: TRBD1; V: TRBV7-9; length: 17; size: few; J: TRBJ2-7; DNA: TGTGCCAGCAGCTCCCCTCAGACAGGGGAAGGAGTTTACGAGCAGTACTTC; CDR3: CASSSPQTGEGVYEQYF
D: -; V: TRBV7-2; length: 14; size: -; J: TRBJ2-3; DNA: TGTGCCAGCAGCTTAGGGGACAGCACAGATACGCAGTATTTT; CDR3: CASSLGDSTDTQYF
D: -; V: TRBV27; length: 10; size: few; J: TRBJ1-1; DNA: TGTGCCACTAAGAACACTGAAGCTTTCTTT; CDR3: CATKNTEAFF
D: -; V: TRBV15; length: 14; size: -; J: TRBJ1-5; DNA: TGTGCCACCAGTACGGGACCGGGCAATCAGCCCCAGCATTTT; CDR3: CATSTGPGNQPQHF
D: -; V: TRBV21-1; length: 16; size: -; J: TRBJ1-4; DNA: TGTGCCAGCAGCAAATGGCCGGGGAGGGAGGATGAAAAACTGTTTTTT; CDR3: CASSKWPGREDEKLFF